This T cell receptor beta chain was observed in a study of identical twins. Study-wide findings and caveats: Cord blood beta clonotypes that were abundant carried fewer insertions, and memory repertoires showed no such trend. Compared with models, monozygotic twins showed more out-of-frame TCR alpha sharing.

TCRdb redid the calling of the 5' RACE reads with MiXCR, one entry per CDR3 protein. The sample contains approximately 500,000 distinct CDR3 sequences, roughly 24% of which appear only once. About this clonotype: Its target is not known.

Donors uniformly comprised healthy Caucasians. The same sample was also studied in work on T cells expressing NK-cell markers.

Input material: CD4+ T cells sorted from blood. The TCR comes from a woman in her late teens or twenties in good health.

The CDR3 reads CASSPPTTSFETQYF. The CDR3 bases are TGTGCCAGCAGCCCACCGACGACTAGCTTTGAGACCCAGTACTTC. The genes are TRBV7-9 and TRBJ2-5, with 7 bases aligning to TRBD2. There are 15 residues in the CDR3. Germline V CDR1 and CDR2: SEHNR, FQNEAQ (reference sequence). After removal of 5 bases from V and 5 bases from J, the junction contained 11 bases not matched to a gene.